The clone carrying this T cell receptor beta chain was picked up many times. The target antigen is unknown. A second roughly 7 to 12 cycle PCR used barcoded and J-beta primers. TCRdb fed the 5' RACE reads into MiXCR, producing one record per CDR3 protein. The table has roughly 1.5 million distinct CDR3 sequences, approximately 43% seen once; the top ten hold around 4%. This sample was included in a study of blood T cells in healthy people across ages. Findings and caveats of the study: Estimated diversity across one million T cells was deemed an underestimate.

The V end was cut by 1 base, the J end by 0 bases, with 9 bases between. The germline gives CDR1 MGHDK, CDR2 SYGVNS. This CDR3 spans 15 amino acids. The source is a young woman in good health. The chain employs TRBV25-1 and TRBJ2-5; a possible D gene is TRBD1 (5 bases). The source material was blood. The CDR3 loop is CASSESQAHQETQYF. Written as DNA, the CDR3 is TGTGCCAGCAGTGAATCACAGGCCCACCAAGAGACCCAGTACTTC.